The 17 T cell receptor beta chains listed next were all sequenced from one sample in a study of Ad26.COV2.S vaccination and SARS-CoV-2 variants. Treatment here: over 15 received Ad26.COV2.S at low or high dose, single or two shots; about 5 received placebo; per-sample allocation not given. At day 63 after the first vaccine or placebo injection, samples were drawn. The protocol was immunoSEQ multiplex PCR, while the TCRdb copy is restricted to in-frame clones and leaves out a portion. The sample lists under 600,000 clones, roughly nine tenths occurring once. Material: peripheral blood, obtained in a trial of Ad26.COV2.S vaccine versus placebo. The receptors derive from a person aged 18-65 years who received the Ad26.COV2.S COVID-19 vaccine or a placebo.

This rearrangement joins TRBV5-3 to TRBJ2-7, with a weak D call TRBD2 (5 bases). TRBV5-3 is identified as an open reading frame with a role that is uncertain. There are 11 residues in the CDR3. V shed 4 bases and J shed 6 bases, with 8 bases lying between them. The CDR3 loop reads CARSASFEQYF. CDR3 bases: TGTGCCAGAAGCGCTAGCTTCGAGCAGTACTTC.

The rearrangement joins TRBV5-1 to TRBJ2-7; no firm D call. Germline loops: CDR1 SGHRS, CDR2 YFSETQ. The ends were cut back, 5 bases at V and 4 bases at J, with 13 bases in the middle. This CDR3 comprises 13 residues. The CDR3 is CASRAAASYEQYF. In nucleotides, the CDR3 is TGCGCCAGCAGGGCAGCAGCCTCTTACGAGCAGTACTTC.

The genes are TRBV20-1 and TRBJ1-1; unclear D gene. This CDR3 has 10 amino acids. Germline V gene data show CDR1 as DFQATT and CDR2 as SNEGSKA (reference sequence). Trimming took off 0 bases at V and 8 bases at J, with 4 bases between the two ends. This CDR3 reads CSAREGEAFF. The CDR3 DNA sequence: TGCAGTGCTAGAGAAGGGGAAGCTTTCTTT.

The DNA for the CDR3 is TGTGCCACCAGCAGAAAGGGACTAGCGGGAGGTGAGCAGTTCTTC. Translated, it gives CATSRKGLAGGEQFF. The V gene is TRBV15, the J gene TRBJ2-1; 15 bases agree with TRBD2. This CDR3 spans 15 amino acids. Looked up from germline, CDR1 is LNHNV and CDR2 is YYDKDF (reference sequence). The junction had 2 bases not matched to a gene; V was cut back by 2 bases and J by 9 bases.

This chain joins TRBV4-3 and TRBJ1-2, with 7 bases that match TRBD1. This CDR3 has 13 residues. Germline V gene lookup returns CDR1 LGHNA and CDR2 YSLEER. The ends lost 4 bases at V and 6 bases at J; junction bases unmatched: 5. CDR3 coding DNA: TGCGCCAGCAGCCGCGCCGGGACAGATGGCTACACCTTC. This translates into CASSRAGTDGYTF.

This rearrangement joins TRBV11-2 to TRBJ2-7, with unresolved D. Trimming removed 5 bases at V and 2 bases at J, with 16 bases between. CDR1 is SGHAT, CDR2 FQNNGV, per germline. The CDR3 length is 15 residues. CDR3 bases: TGTGCCAGCAGCCTCGCCGGACGCCCGCCCTACGAGCAGTACTTC. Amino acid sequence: CASSLAGRPPYEQYF.

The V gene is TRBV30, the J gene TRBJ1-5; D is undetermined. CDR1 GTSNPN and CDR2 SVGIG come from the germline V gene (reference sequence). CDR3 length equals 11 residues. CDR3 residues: CARERYQPQHF. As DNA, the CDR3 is TGTGCGCGCGAGAGATATCAGCCCCAGCATTTT.

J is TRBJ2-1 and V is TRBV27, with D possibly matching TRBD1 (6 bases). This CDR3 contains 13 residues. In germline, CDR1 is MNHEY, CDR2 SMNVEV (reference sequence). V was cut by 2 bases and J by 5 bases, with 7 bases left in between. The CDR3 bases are TGTGCCAGCAGTTTAAGGGGGAACAATGAGCAGTTCTTC. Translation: CASSLRGNNEQFF.

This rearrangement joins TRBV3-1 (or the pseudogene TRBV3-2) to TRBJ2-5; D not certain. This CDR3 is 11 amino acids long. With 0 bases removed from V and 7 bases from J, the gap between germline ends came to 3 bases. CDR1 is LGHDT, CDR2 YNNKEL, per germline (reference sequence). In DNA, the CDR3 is TGTGCCAGCAGCCAAGAAGTGACCCAGTACTTC. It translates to CASSQEVTQYF.

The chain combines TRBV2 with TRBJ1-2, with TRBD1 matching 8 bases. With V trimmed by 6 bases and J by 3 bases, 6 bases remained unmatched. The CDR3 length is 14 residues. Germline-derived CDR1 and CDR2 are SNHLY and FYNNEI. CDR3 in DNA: TGTGCCAGCAGCCCGACAGGGGCCCACTATGGCTACACCTTC. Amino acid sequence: CASSPTGAHYGYTF.

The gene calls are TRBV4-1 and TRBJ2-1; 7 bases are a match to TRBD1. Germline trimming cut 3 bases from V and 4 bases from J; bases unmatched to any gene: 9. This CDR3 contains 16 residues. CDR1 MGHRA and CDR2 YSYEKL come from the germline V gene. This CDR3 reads CASSHAPGQRYNEQFF. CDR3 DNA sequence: TGCGCCAGCAGCCACGCCCCGGGACAGCGATACAATGAGCAGTTCTTC.

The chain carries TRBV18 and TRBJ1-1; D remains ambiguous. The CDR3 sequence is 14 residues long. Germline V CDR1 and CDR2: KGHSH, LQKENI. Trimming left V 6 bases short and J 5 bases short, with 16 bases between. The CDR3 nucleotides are TGTGCCAGCTCGAATGTCGGGGTGGGTACTGAAGCTTTCTTT. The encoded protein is CASSNVGVGTEAFF. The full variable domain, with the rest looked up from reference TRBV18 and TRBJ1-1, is NAGVMQNPRHLVRRRGQEARLRCSPMKGHSHVYWYRQLPEEGLKFMVYLQKENIIDESGMPKERFSAEFPKEGPSILRIQQVVRGDSAAYFCASSNVGVGTEAFFGQGTRLTVV.

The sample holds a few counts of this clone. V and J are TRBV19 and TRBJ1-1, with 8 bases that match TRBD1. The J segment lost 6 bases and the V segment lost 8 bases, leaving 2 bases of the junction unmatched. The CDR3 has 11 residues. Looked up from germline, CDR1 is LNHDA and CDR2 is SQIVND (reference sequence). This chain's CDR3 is CASLQGAEAFF. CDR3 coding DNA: TGTGCCAGTTTACAGGGGGCTGAAGCTTTCTTT.

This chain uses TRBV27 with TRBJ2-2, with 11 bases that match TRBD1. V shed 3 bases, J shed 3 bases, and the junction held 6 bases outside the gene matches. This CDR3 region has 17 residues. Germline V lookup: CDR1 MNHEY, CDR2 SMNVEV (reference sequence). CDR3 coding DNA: TGTGCCAGCAGTTTCGGGAGGGGACAGGGGGACACCGGGGAGCTGTTTTTT. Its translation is CASSFGRGQGDTGELFF.

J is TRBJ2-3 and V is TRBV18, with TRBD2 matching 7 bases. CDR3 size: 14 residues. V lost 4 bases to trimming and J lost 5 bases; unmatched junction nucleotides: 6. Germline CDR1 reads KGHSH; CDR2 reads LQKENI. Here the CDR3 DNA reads TGTGCCAGCTCACTTCGGGGGGAGCAAGATACGCAGTATTTT. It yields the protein CASSLRGEQDTQYF.

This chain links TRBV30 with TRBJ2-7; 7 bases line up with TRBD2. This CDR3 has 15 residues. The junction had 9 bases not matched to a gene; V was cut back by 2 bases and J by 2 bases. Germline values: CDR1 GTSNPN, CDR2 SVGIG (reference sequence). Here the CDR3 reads CAWSPGGGSPYEQYF. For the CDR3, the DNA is TGTGCCTGGAGTCCTGGGGGGGGGTCTCCCTACGAGCAGTACTTC. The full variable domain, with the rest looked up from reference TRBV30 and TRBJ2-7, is SQTIHQWPATLVQPVGSPLSLECTVEGTSNPNLYWYRQAAGRGLQLLFYSVGIGQISSEVPQNLSASRPQDRQFILSSKKLLLSDSGFYLCAWSPGGGSPYEQYFGPGTRLTVT.

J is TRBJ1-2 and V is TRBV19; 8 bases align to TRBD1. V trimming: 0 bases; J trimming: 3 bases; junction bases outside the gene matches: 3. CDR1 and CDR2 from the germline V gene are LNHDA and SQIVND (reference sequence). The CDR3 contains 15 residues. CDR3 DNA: TGTGCCAGTAGTATAGAAGCGGACAGGGACTATGGCTACACCTTC. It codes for CASSIEADRDYGYTF. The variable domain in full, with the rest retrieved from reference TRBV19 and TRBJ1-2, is DGGITQSPKYLFRKEGQNVTLSCEQNLNHDAMYWYRQDPGQGLRLIYYSQIVNDFQKGDIAEGYSVSREKKESFPLTVTSAQKNPTAFYLCASSIEADRDYGYTFGSGTRLTVV.